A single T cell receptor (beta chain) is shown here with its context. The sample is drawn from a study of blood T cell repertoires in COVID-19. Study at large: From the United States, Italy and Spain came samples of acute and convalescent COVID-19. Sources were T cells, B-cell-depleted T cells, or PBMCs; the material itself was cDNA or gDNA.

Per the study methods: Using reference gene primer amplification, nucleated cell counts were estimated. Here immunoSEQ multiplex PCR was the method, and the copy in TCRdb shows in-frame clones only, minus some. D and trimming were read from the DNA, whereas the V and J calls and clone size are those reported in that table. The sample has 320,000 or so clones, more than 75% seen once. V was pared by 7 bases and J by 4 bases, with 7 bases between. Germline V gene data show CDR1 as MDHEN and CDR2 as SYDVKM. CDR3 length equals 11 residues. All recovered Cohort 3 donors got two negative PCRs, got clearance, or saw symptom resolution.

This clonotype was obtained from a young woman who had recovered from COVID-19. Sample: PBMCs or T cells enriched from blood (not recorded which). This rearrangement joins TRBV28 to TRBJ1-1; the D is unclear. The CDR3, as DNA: TGTGCCAGCAAAATTCTCACTGAAGCTTTCTTT. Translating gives CASKILTEAFF.